This T cell receptor beta chain was identified in a study of T cells in Graves' hyperthyroidism and ophthalmopathy. Study at large: It was at initial diagnosis, before any treatment, that peripheral blood was collected.

Exclusion criteria comprised uncontrolled infection, other autoimmune disease, pregnancy or lactation. Every diagnosis used clinical symptoms, serum thyroxine and TRAb, thyroid ultrasound and orbital computed tomography. Amplified TCR beta CDR3 regions came from RNA transcripts. HTBI primers were the set used in a first-round RT-PCR of the TCR CDR3. A single record per CDR3 protein comes from TCRdb applying MiXCR to the multiplex PCR reads. This repertoire shows roughly 530,000 distinct CDR3 sequences, about 15% found once; its top ten account for roughly 15%. Sequencing was carried out using blood. This TCR was recovered from a woman under 30 with Graves' ophthalmopathy.

CDR3 bases: TGCGCCAGCAGCCCGACAGGGGGTAAGCATGAGCAGTTCTTC. Protein product: CASSPTGGKHEQFF. The V gene is TRBV5-1, the J gene TRBJ2-1; 9 bases align to TRBD1. Germline V gene sequence: CDR1 SGHRS, CDR2 YFSETQ. Trimming cost V 4 bases and J 8 bases; bases outside gene matches: 7. The CDR3 runs to 14 residues.